The present entry profiles one T cell receptor beta chain with its context. This sample is drawn from a study of control samples from healthy donors and cancer patients. Repertoires were generated with immunoSEQ multiplex PCR, while TCRdb's copy carries only in-frame clones and drops some. The top ten hold 15% to 18% of the sample, which has around 70,000 clones, 65% to 85% seen once. This receptor was taken from a man aged 60 to 69 in good health. The sequenced sample consisted of blood.

Here the CDR3 reads CASSLEGTGVEKLFF. The DNA of the CDR3 is TGTGCCAGCAGCTTGGAGGGGACAGGGGTTGAAAAACTGTTTTTT. V usage is TRBV5-5 and J usage is TRBJ1-4; TRBD1 matches 10 bases. This CDR3 comprises 15 residues. Germline V lookup: CDR1 SGHKS, CDR2 YYEKEE (reference sequence). V lost 0 bases to trimming and J lost 7 bases; unmatched junction nucleotides: 3.